Below are 15 T cell receptor beta chains sequenced from a single sample in a study of blood T cell repertoires in COVID-19. Sequenced by immunoSEQ multiplex PCR; TCRdb stores in-frame clones only, minus some. Here the sample spans more than 200,000 clones, roughly 89% being singletons. The source material was PBMCs or T cells enriched from blood (not recorded which). These receptors all stem from a woman in her 30s who had recovered from COVID-19.

V and J are TRBV28 and TRBJ2-4; 12 bases match TRBD2. CDR1 and CDR2 (germline): MDHEN, SYDVKM. Trimming removed 5 bases from V and 8 bases from J; junction bases left unmatched: 10. The CDR3 is made up of 16 amino acids. CDR3 loop: CASSLSRTSGNDIQYF. As DNA, the CDR3 is TGTGCCAGCAGTCTCTCCCGGACTAGCGGGAACGACATTCAGTACTTC.

The chain has TRBV11-2 and TRBJ1-1, with D uncertain. CDR3 length: 15 residues. In germline, CDR1 is SGHAT, CDR2 FQNNGV. Deletions cut 3 bases from V and 2 bases from J, with 13 bases between. The CDR3 DNA sequence: TGTGCCAGCAGCTTCTCCAGCGACTTAAACACTGAAGCTTTCTTT. It translates to CASSFSSDLNTEAFF.

This chain connects TRBV19 to TRBJ1-2, with 10 bases fitting TRBD1. The CDR3 contains 14 residues. CDR1 is LNHDA and CDR2 is SQIVND in the germline V gene (reference sequence). V trimming: 4 bases; J trimming: 4 bases; junction bases outside the gene matches: 3. The CDR3 nucleotides read TGTGCCAGTAGTAAGGACAGGGGGATCTATGGCTACACCTTC. Encoded protein: CASSKDRGIYGYTF.

The V gene is TRBV4-3, the J gene TRBJ1-2; 8 nucleotides align to TRBD1. This CDR3 is built from 16 residues. The V segment lost 4 bases and the J segment 0 bases; nucleotides outside the gene matches: 7. CDR1 is LGHNA and CDR2 is YSLEER in the germline V gene. CDR3 in amino acids: CASSPRTGIANYGYTF. The CDR3 DNA follows: TGCGCCAGCAGCCCGAGGACAGGGATAGCTAACTATGGCTACACCTTC.

The V call is TRBV5-5, the J call TRBJ2-2; 8 positions agree with TRBD2. The CDR3 is made up of 15 amino acids. V shed 3 bases, J shed 1 base, and the junction held 2 bases outside the gene matches. Germline loops: CDR1 SGHKS, CDR2 YYEKEE (reference sequence). CDR3 residues: CASSSLAENTGELFF. CDR3 nucleotides: TGTGCCAGCAGCTCACTAGCGGAGAACACCGGGGAGCTGTTTTTT.

The chain joins TRBV28 to TRBJ2-7, with 10 bases lining up with TRBD2. Germline lookup yields CDR1 MDHEN and CDR2 SYDVKM. Trimming took 8 bases from V and 4 from J; bases not matched to a gene: 17. The CDR3 runs to 17 residues. The DNA for the CDR3 is TGTGCCAGCGGTTGGAGGGGAGCGGGAGGGATCATTTACGAGCAGTACTTC. Residues: CASGWRGAGGIIYEQYF.

The count of this clone is one. The rearrangement joins TRBV19 to TRBJ2-4, with D maybe TRBD1 (6 bases). CDR1 and CDR2 from the germline V gene are LNHDA and SQIVND (reference sequence). Trimming removed 5 bases from V and 0 bases from J, with 11 bases in between. The CDR3 covers 15 residues. The CDR3 nucleotides are TGTGCCAGTAGTCCCAGGACAGTAGCCAAAAACATTCAGTACTTC. This encodes CASSPRTVAKNIQYF.

The gene calls are TRBV11-2 and TRBJ1-3; D is unresolved. The CDR3 totals 17 residues. With 3 bases removed from V and 3 bases from J, the gap between germline ends came to 18 bases. Germline V gives CDR1 SGHAT, CDR2 FQNNGV. CDR3: CASSFLTRGLFGNTIYF. DNA of the CDR3: TGTGCCAGCAGCTTCTTGACTCGAGGACTCTTTGGAAACACCATATATTTT. Filled out from reference TRBV11-2 and TRBJ1-3, the complete variable domain reads EAGVAQSPRYKIIEKRQSVAFWCNPISGHATLYWYQQILGQGPKLLIQFQNNGVVDDSQLPKDRFSAERLKGVDSTLKIQPAKLEDSAVYLCASSFLTRGLFGNTIYFGEGSWLTVV.

The J gene is TRBJ2-1, the V gene TRBV11-2; possibly TRBD2 for D (6 bases). Germline CDR1 reads SGHAT; CDR2 reads FQNNGV. The CDR3 spans 14 residues. With 5 bases removed from V and 7 bases from J, the gap between germline ends came to 15 bases. The CDR3 loop is CASSPNLGRNEQFF. The DNA of the CDR3 is TGTGCCAGCAGCCCGAACTTGGGGAGGAATGAGCAGTTCTTC.

The rearrangement joins TRBV5-1 to TRBJ2-3, with 8 bases matching TRBD2. CDR1 is SGHRS and CDR2 is YFSETQ in the germline V gene. The CDR3 contains 16 residues. J lost 0 bases, V lost 0 bases, and 3 bases had no gene match. The CDR3 nucleotides read TGCGCCAGCAGCTTGGAGGGCGGGAGGAGCACAGATACGCAGTATTTT. Residues: CASSLEGGRSTDTQYF.

This clone was found a few times. The V gene is TRBV7-9, the J gene TRBJ1-1, with D unresolved. V was pared by 1 base and J by 8 bases, with 8 bases between. CDR3 length: 12 residues. The germline V gene has CDR1 SEHNR and CDR2 FQNEAQ (reference sequence). CDR3: CASSLEGREAFF. The CDR3 DNA is TGTGCCAGCAGCTTAGAAGGGAGGGAAGCTTTCTTT.

J is TRBJ1-1 and V is TRBV9; no reliable D call. The CDR3 sequence is 14 residues long. The germline V and J ends were trimmed by 1 base and 1 base, with 8 bases remaining between them. Germline assignment: CDR1 SGDLS and CDR2 YYNGEE. CDR3 in DNA: TGTGCCAGCAGCGTAAGTAACAGGAACACTGAAGCTTTCTTT. Amino acid sequence: CASSVSNRNTEAFF.

V usage is TRBV9 and J usage is TRBJ1-4; D uncertain. This CDR3 is 15 amino acids long. In germline, CDR1 is SGDLS, CDR2 YYNGEE. The V end lost 4 bases, the J end lost 8 bases, and 18 bases lay between the germline ends. CDR3 sequence: CASSPFNRGEEKLFF. As DNA, the CDR3 is TGTGCCAGCAGCCCCTTCAACCGGGGAGAGGAAAAACTGTTTTTT.

The chain combines TRBV27 with TRBJ1-4, with 7 bases lining up with TRBD1. The CDR3 covers 15 residues. Germline-derived CDR1 and CDR2 are MNHEY and SMNVEV (reference sequence). Germline trimming cut 10 bases from V and 5 bases from J; bases unmatched to any gene: 13. CDR3 protein: CATSNTGEENEKLFF. The CDR3 DNA reads as TGTGCCACCTCCAACACAGGGGAGGAGAATGAAAAACTGTTTTTT.

This clone was detected once. The rearrangement joins TRBV18 to TRBJ2-6; maybe TRBD1 (5 bases). V lost 2 bases to trimming and J lost 4 bases, with 9 bases between them. Looked up from germline, CDR1 is KGHSH and CDR2 is LQKENI. The CDR3 extends over 15 amino acids. The CDR3 nucleotides are TGTGCCAGCTCACCATCCCCAGGGGGGGCCAACGTCCTGACTTTC. Amino acid sequence: CASSPSPGGANVLTF.